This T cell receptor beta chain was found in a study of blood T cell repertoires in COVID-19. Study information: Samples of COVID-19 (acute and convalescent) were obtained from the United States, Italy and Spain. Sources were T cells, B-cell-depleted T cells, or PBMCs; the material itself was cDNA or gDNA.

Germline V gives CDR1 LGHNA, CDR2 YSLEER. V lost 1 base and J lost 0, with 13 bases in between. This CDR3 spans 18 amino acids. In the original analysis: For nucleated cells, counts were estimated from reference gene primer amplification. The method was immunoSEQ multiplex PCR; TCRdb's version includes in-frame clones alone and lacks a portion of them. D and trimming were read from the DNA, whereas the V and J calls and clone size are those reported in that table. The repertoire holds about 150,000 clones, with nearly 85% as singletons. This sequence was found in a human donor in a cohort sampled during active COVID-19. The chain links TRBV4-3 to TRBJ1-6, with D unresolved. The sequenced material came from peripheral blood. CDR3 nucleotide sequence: TGCGCCAGCAGCCAAGCCGGGCCCACTAGCTCCTATAATTCACCCCTCCACTTT. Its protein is CASSQAGPTSSYNSPLHF.